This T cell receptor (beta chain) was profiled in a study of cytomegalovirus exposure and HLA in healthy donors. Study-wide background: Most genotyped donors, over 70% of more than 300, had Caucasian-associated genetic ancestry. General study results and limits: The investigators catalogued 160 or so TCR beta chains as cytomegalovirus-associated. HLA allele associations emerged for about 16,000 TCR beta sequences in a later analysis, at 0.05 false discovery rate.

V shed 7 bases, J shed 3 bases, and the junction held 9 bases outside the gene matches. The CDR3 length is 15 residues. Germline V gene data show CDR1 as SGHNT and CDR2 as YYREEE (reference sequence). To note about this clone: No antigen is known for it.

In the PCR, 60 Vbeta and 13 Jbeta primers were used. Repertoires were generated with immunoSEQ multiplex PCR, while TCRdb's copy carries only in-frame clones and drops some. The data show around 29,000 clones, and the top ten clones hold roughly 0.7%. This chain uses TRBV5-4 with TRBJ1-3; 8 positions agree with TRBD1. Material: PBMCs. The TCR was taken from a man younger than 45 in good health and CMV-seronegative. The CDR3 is CASGQGSMGGNTIYF. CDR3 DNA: TGTGCCAGCGGACAGGGAAGTATGGGTGGAAACACCATATATTTT.